The 20 T cell receptor beta chains in this list originate from one sample, sequenced in a study of coeliac disease (dated by TCRdb to between 2021 and 2024). The library was generated by the immunoSEQ multiplex PCR assay. TCRdb stores this immuneACCESS table with in-frame sequences only. Part of the clones is absent; in the studies checked, under half of the shortfall reflects unresolved V genes, and no reason is known for the rest. The sample yields about 3,000 clones; 50% to 65% were counted once. The ten largest account for about a sixth of the sample. The sample was lymphocytes from the gut lamina propria. This specimen's cell subset or site label, interpreted: lamina propria cell (LPC) fraction of small intestinal biopsy. Receptors were obtained from a woman aged 50 to 60 without celiac disease.

The chain carries TRBV7-8 and TRBJ1-2; a possible D gene is TRBD1 (6 bases). The germline V gene has CDR1 SGHVS and CDR2 FQNEAQ. CDR3 size: 13 residues. Between the trimmed V and J ends, which lost 5 bases and 2 bases, there was a span of 9 bases. The CDR3 DNA sequence: TGTGCCAGCAGCCGAGACAGGAACTATGGCTACACCTTC. Encoded protein: CASSRDRNYGYTF.

The chain recombines TRBV12-5 with TRBJ1-2; the D is unclear. V was clipped by 5 bases and J by 0 bases, with 10 bases between them. The CDR3 runs 14 residues. Germline values: CDR1 LGHNT, CDR2 FRNRAP. DNA for the CDR3: TGTGCTAGTGGTGAGGGCACTGCTAACTATGGCTACACCTTC. The encoded protein is CASGEGTANYGYTF. The full variable domain, its missing parts supplied by reference TRBV12-5 and TRBJ1-2, is DARVTQTPRHKVTEMGQEVTMRCQPILGHNTVFWYRQTMMQGLELLAYFRNRAPLDDSGMPKDRFSAEMPDATLATLKIQPSEPRDSAVYFCASGEGTANYGYTFGSGTRLTVV.

This CDR3 reads CASDSGPNTGELFF. Here the CDR3 DNA reads TGTGCCAGCGATAGCGGGCCGAACACCGGGGAGCTGTTTTTT. The J gene is TRBJ2-2, the V gene TRBV2, with 7 nucleotides matching TRBD2. J was trimmed by 0 bases and V by 8 bases; bases with no gene match: 3. The germline V gene encodes CDR1 SNHLY and CDR2 FYNNEI. The CDR3 loop spans 14 amino acids. The variable domain in full, completed from reference TRBV2 and TRBJ2-2, reads EPEVTQTPSHQVTQMGQEVILRCVPISNHLYFYWYRQILGQKVEFLVSFYNNEISEKSEIFDDQFSVERPDGSNFTLKIRSTKLEDSAMYFCASDSGPNTGELFFGEGSRLTVL.

In its sample, this clone was seen a few times. This chain connects TRBV15 to TRBJ2-7, with D tentatively TRBD2 (6 bases). Germline values: CDR1 LNHNV, CDR2 YYDKDF (reference sequence). The CDR3 sequence is 15 residues long. The V end lost 4 bases, the J end lost 0 bases, and 13 bases lay between the germline ends. CDR3 DNA: TGTGCCACCAGCAACCACCAGACTAGCTCCTACGAGCAGTACTTC. Residues: CATSNHQTSSYEQYF.

The V call is TRBV6-1, the J call TRBJ1-5, with no clear D. This CDR3 is 14 amino acids long. CDR1 MNHNS and CDR2 SASEGT come from the germline V gene. Trimming removed 2 bases at V and 5 bases at J, with 10 bases between. The CDR3 sequence: CASSEKPYYQPQHF. The CDR3 bases are TGTGCCAGCAGTGAAAAACCATACTATCAGCCCCAGCATTTT.

V is TRBV19 and J is TRBJ2-2; 9 bases agree with TRBD2. The V gene end was trimmed by 4 bases and the J gene end by 6 bases; junction bases not matched to a gene: 9. Germline CDR1 reads LNHDA; CDR2 reads SQIVND (reference sequence). The CDR3 is 16 residues long. DNA for the CDR3: TGTGCCAGTAGTAGCGGGGGGGCGTTCTTTGCCGGGGAGCTGTTTTTT. Translated: CASSSGGAFFAGELFF.

The chain uses TRBV7-6 and TRBJ2-2; 9 bases agree with TRBD1. V was pared by 6 bases and J by 6 bases, with 8 bases of the junction left unmatched. Germline assignment: CDR1 SGHVS and CDR2 FNYEAQ. The CDR3 has 15 residues. The CDR3 protein is CASRQGAGRSGELFF. As DNA, the CDR3 is TGTGCCAGCAGACAGGGGGCGGGGAGGTCCGGGGAGCTGTTTTTT. Complete variable domain (other parts from reference TRBV7-6 and TRBJ2-2): GAGVSQSPRYKVTKRGQDVALRCDPISGHVSLYWYRQALGQGPEFLTYFNYEAQQDKSGLPNDRFSAERPEGSISTLTIQRTEQRDSAMYRCASRQGAGRSGELFFGEGSRLTVL.

This rearrangement joins TRBV29-1 to TRBJ2-3; 8 bases agree with TRBD2. The CDR3 is 15 residues long. From germline, CDR1 is SQVTM and CDR2 ANQGSEA. With 6 bases clipped from V and 6 bases from J, the junction kept 14 bases outside the gene matches. The CDR3: CSVVGLAVGSDTQYF. The CDR3 DNA sequence: TGCAGCGTGGTTGGACTAGCTGTTGGGTCGGATACGCAGTATTTT.

The chain has TRBV7-7 and TRBJ2-2, with a weak D call TRBD2 (5 bases). Per the germline V gene, CDR1 is SSHAT and CDR2 is FNYEAQ (reference sequence). Deletions cut 2 bases from V and 2 bases from J, with 12 bases between. The CDR3 runs to 16 residues. The CDR3 spells CASSLSAGANTGELFF. CDR3 nucleotide sequence: TGTGCCAGCAGCTTATCGGCGGGCGCCAACACCGGGGAGCTGTTTTTT. Using reference TRBV7-7 and TRBJ2-2 for the parts outside the CDR3, the full variable domain is GAGVSQSPRYKVTKRGQDVTLRCDPISSHATLYWYQQALGQGPEFLTYFNYEAQPDKSGLPSDRFSAERPEGSISTLTIQRTEQRDSAMYRCASSLSAGANTGELFFGEGSRLTVL.

J is TRBJ2-3 and V is TRBV2; 7 nucleotides agree with TRBD1. The CDR3 totals 16 residues. V lost 0 bases to trimming and J lost 2 bases; unmatched junction nucleotides: 5. Germline assignment: CDR1 SNHLY and CDR2 FYNNEI. The CDR3: CASSEAGQRYTDTQYF. Here the CDR3 DNA reads TGTGCCAGCAGTGAAGCGGGACAGAGATACACAGATACGCAGTATTTT.

The chain combines TRBV5-4 with TRBJ2-2, with D perhaps matching TRBD1 (6 bases). This CDR3 is built from 16 residues. V lost 2 bases and J lost 4, with 15 bases in between. The germline V gene has CDR1 SGHNT and CDR2 YYREEE (reference sequence). For the CDR3, the DNA is TGTGCCAGCAGCTTAACCCCCCAGGGGAGCACCGGGGAGCTGTTTTTT. Protein product: CASSLTPQGSTGELFF.

The chain is built from TRBV28 and TRBJ2-5; the match to TRBD1 covers 8 bases. The CDR3 consists of 16 residues. Germline V gene sequence: CDR1 MDHEN, CDR2 SYDVKM. After removal of 5 bases from V and 2 bases from J, the junction contained 10 bases not matched to a gene. The CDR3, as DNA: TGTGCCAGCAGTCCTTACGACAGGGGCAATCAAGAGACCCAGTACTTC. Protein product: CASSPYDRGNQETQYF.

CDR3 in amino acids: CASSTTGLPTGEQFF. The DNA of the CDR3 is TGTGCCAGCAGTACCACGGGACTGCCGACCGGTGAGCAGTTCTTC. The V and J genes are TRBV6-1 and TRBJ2-1, with D tentatively TRBD2 (6 bases). V lost 5 bases, J lost 9 bases, and 20 bases lay in between. This CDR3 is built from 15 residues. Germline V CDR1 and CDR2: MNHNS, SASEGT.

This clone was detected once. The CDR3 region has the DNA TGTGCCAGCAGTGACGGCGATAGCGGGGGGAATGAGCAGTTCTTC. Residues: CASSDGDSGGNEQFF. The V gene is TRBV6-4, the J gene TRBJ2-1; 10 bases line up with TRBD2. V shed 2 bases and J 7 bases; nucleotides not matched to a gene: 5. This CDR3 comprises 15 residues. Germline values: CDR1 MRHNA, CDR2 SNTAGT.

The chain has TRBV5-1 and TRBJ2-3, with 11 bases matching TRBD1. The length of the CDR3 is 17 residues. CDR1 is SGHRS, CDR2 YFSETQ, per germline. The J segment lost 3 bases and the V segment lost 3 bases, leaving 9 bases of the junction unmatched. The CDR3 DNA is TGCGCCAGCAGCTGGACAGGGGGCGTAAGATGGACAGATACGCAGTATTTT. Translated: CASSWTGGVRWTDTQYF.

The genes are TRBV7-2 and TRBJ2-3, with TRBD2 identical over 11 bases. CDR3 size: 18 residues. J lost 1 base, V lost 2 bases, and 8 bases had no gene match. CDR1 and CDR2 (germline): SGHTA, FQGNSA. The CDR3 DNA reads as TGTGCCAGCAGCTTACGGTCTAGCGGGGGGACTCGCACAGATACGCAGTATTTT. This codes for CASSLRSSGGTRTDTQYF.

Notes on this clone: No DNA is shown, since the ends of the CDR3 on it are uncertain; the CDR3 is the one TCRdb lists. This rearrangement joins TRBV19 to TRBJ1-2. The germline V gene encodes CDR1 LNHDA and CDR2 SQIVND (reference sequence). The CDR3 numbers 14 amino acids, ends counted. CDR3 sequence reads: CASSTSGGRYGYTF.

By proportion, this clone is large. V usage is TRBV4-2 and J usage is TRBJ2-5, with 9 bases aligning to TRBD2. The CDR3 covers 17 residues. CDR1 LGHNA and CDR2 YNFKEQ come from the germline V gene. Losses at the gene ends were 0 bases for V and 2 bases for J; bases not matched to a gene: 7. The CDR3: CASSQDSRAGGQETQYF. DNA of the CDR3: TGTGCCAGCAGCCAAGATTCTAGGGCGGGGGGGCAAGAGACCCAGTACTTC.

The V and J genes are TRBV18 and TRBJ2-7; the match to TRBD1 covers 8 bases. The CDR3 is 13 residues long. Germline CDR1 is KGHSH and CDR2 is LQKENI. Trimming cost V 5 bases and J 6 bases; bases outside gene matches: 6. The CDR3 is CASSYGTGTEQYF. In DNA form, the CDR3 reads TGTGCCAGCTCATACGGGACAGGAACCGAGCAGTACTTC.

The chain recombines TRBV5-1 with TRBJ1-4; 10 bases line up with TRBD1. CDR3 size: 15 residues. CDR1 is SGHRS and CDR2 is YFSETQ in the germline V gene. V lost 5 bases and J lost 10; bases outside the gene matches: 11. The CDR3 protein is CASRLGTGDSGKLFF. The CDR3 region has the DNA TGCGCCAGCAGGCTCGGGACAGGGGATTCGGGAAAACTGTTTTTT.